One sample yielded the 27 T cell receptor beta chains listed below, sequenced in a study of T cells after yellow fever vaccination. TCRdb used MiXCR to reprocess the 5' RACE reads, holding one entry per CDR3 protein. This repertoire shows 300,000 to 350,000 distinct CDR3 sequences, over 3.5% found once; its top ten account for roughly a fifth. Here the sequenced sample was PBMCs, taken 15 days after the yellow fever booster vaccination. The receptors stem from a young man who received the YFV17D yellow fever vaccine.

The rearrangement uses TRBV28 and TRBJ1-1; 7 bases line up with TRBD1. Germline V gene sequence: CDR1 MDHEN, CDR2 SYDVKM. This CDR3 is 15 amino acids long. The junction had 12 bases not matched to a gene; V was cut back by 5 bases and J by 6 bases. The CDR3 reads CASSPPLRGGAEAFF. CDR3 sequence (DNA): TGTGCCAGCAGTCCACCCCTCAGGGGGGGGGCTGAAGCTTTCTTT.

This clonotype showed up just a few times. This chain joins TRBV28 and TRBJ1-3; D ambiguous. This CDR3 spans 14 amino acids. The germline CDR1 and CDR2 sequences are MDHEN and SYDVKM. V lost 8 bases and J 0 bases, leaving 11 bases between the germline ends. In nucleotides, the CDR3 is TGTGCCAGCTGGGAGGGCAACTCTGGAAACACCATATATTTT. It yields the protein CASWEGNSGNTIYF.

The CDR3 spells CSARLNDRDQPQHF. CDR3 in DNA: TGCAGTGCTAGACTTAACGACCGCGATCAGCCCCAGCATTTT. V and J are TRBV20-1 and TRBJ1-5; D gene unclear. The CDR3 spans 14 residues. Germline loops: CDR1 DFQATT, CDR2 SNEGSKA (reference sequence). The ends were cut back, 2 bases at V and 5 bases at J, with 13 bases in the middle.

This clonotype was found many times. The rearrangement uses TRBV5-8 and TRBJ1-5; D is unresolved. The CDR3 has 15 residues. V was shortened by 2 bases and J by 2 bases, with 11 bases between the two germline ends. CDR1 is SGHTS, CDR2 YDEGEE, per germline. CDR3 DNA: TGTGCCAGCAGCTTCGATCCCGGGGGCAATCAGCCCCAGCATTTT. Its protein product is CASSFDPGGNQPQHF.

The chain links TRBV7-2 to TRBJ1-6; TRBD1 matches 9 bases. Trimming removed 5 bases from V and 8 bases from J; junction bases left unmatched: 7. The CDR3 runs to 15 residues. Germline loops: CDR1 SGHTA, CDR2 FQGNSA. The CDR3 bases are TGTGCCAGCAGCATTGGGGACAGGGTCTATTCACCCCTCCACTTT. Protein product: CASSIGDRVYSPLHF.

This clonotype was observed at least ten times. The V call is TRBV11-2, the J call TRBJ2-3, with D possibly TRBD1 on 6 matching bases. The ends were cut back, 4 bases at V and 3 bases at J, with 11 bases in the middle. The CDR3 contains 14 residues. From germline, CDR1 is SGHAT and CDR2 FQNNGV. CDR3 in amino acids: CASSSGQQTDTQYF. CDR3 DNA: TGTGCCAGCAGCTCTGGACAGCAGACAGATACGCAGTATTTT.

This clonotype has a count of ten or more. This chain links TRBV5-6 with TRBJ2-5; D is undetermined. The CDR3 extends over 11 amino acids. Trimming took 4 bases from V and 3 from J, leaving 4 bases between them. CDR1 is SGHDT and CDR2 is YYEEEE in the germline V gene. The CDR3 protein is CASSRKETQYF. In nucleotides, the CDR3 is TGTGCCAGCAGCCGAAAAGAGACCCAGTACTTC.

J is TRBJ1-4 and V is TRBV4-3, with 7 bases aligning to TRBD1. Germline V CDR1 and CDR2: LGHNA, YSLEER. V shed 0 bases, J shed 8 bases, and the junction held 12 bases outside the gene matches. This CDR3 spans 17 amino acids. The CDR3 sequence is CASSQDPGRGALEKLFF. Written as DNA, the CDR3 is TGCGCCAGCAGCCAAGACCCTGGCAGGGGGGCATTGGAAAAACTGTTTTTT.

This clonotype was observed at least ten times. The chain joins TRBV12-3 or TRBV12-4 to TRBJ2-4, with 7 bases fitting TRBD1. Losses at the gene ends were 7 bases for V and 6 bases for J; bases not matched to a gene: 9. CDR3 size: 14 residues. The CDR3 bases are TGTGCCAGCACTAGGGACAGCTTGGGAAACATTCAGTACTTC. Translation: CASTRDSLGNIQYF.

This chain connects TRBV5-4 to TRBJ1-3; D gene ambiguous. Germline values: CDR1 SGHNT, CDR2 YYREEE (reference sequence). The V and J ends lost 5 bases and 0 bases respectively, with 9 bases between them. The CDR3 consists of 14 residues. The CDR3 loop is CASSNTRSGNTIYF. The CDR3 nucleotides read TGTGCCAGCAGTAACACCCGCTCTGGAAACACCATATATTTT.

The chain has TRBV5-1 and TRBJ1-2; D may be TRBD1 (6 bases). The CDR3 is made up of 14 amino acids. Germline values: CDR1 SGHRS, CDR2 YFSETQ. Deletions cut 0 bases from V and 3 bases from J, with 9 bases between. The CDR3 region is CASSLGPGDYGYTF. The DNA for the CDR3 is TGCGCCAGCAGCTTGGGGCCAGGGGACTATGGCTACACCTTC.

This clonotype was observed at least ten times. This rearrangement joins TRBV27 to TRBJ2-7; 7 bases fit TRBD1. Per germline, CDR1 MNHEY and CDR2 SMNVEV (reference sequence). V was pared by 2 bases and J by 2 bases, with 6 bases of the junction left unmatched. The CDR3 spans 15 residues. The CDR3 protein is CASSLRGLGAYEQYV. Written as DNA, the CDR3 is TGTGCCAGCAGTTTAAGGGGGCTGGGGGCCTACGAGCAGTACGTC.

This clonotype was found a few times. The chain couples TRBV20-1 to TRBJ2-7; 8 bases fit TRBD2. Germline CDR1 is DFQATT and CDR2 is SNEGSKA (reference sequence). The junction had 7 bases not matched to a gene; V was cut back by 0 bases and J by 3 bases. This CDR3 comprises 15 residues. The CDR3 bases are TGCAGTGCTAGAGATCCGGGTCGGGGGGGCTACGAGCAGTACTTC. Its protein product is CSARDPGRGGYEQYF.

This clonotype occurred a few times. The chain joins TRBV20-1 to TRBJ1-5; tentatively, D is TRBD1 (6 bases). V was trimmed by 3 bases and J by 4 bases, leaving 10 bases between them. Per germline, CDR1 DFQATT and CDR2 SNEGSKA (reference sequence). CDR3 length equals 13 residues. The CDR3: CSASARGNQPQHF. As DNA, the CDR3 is TGCAGTGCTAGCGCCAGGGGAAATCAGCCCCAGCATTTT.

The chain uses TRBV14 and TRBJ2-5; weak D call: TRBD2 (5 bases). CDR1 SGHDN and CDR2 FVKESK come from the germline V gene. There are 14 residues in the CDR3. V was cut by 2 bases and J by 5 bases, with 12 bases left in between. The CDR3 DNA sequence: TGTGCCAGCAGCCAAATTGGAGGAGCGGAGACCCAGTACTTC. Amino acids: CASSQIGGAETQYF.

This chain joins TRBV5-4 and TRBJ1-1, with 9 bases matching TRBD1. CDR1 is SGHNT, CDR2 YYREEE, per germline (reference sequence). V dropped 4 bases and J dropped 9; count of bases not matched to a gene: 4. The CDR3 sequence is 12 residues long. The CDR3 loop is CASSLDRGQAFF. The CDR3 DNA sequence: TGTGCCAGCAGCCTGGACAGGGGCCAAGCTTTCTTT.

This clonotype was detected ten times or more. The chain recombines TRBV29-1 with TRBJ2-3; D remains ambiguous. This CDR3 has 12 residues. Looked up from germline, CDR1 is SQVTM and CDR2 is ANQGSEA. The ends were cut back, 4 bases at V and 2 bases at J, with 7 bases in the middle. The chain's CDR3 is CSVVSSTDTQYF. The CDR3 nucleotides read TGCAGCGTTGTGAGCTCCACAGATACGCAGTATTTT.

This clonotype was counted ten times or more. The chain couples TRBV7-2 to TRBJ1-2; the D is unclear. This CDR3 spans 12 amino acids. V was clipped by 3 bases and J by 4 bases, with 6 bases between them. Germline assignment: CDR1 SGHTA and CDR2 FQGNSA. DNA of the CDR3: TGTGCCAGCAGCTTCATCGTCTATGGCTACACCTTC. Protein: CASSFIVYGYTF.

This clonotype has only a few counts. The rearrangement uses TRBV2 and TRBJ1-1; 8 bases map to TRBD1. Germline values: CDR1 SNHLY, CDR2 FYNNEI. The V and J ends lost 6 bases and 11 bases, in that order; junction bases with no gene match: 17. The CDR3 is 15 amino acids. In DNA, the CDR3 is TGTGCCAGCAGCGGACTGGGGACAGGCCCTAATTGGGCTTTCTTT. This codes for CASSGLGTGPNWAFF.

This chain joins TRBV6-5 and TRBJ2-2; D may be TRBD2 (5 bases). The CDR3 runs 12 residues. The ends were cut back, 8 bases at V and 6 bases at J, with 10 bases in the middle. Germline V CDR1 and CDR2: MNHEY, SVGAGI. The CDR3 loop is CASGFSAGELFF. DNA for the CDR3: TGTGCCAGCGGCTTTAGCGCCGGGGAGCTGTTTTTT.

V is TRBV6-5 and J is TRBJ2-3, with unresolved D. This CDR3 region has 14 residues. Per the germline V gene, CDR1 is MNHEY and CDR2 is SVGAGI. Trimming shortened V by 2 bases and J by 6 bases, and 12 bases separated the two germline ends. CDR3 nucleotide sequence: TGTGCCAGCAGTTACCTGACCGTTGGGGATACGCAGTATTTT. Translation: CASSYLTVGDTQYF.

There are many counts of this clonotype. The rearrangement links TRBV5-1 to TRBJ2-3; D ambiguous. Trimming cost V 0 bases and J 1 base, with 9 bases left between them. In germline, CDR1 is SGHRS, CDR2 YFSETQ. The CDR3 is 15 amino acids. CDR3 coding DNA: TGCGCCAGCAGCTTGGAACCAGCCGGCACAGATACGCAGTATTTT. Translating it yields CASSLEPAGTDTQYF.

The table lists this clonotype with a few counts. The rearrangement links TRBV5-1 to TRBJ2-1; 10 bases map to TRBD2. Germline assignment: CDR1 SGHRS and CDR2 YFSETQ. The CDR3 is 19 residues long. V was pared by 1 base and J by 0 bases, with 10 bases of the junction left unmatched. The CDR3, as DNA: TGCGCCAGCAGCTTGCGCCCTAGCGGGGGACCTAGCTCCTACAATGAGCAGTTCTTC. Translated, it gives CASSLRPSGGPSSYNEQFF.

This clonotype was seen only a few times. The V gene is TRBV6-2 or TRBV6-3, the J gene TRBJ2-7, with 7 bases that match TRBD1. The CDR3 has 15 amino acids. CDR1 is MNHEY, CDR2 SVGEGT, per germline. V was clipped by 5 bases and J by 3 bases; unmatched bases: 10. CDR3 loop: CASSPRDSFGYEQYF. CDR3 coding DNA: TGTGCCAGCAGTCCCCGGGACAGCTTTGGCTACGAGCAGTACTTC.

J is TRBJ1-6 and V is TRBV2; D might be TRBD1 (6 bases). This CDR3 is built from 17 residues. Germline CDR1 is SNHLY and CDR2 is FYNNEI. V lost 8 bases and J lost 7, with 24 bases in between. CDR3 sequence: CASHREGGRLMNSPLHF. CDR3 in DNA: TGTGCCAGCCACCGGGAAGGGGGGAGGCTCATGAATTCACCCCTCCACTTT. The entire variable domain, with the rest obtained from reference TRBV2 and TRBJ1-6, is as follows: EPEVTQTPSHQVTQMGQEVILRCVPISNHLYFYWYRQILGQKVEFLVSFYNNEISEKSEIFDDQFSVERPDGSNFTLKIRSTKLEDSAMYFCASHREGGRLMNSPLHFGNGTRLTVT.

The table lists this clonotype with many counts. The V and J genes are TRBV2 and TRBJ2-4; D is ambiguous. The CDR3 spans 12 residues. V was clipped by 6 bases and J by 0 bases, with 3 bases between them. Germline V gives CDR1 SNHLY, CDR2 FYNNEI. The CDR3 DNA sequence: TGTGCCAGCAGGCTAGCCAAAAACATTCAGTACTTC. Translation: CASRLAKNIQYF.

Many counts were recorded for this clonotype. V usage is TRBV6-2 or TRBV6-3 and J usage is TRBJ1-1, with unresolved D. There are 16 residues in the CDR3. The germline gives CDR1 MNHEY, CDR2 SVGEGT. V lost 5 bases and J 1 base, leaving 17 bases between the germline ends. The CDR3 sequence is CASSPQMEWKNTEAFF. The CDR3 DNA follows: TGTGCCAGCAGTCCCCAAATGGAGTGGAAGAACACTGAAGCTTTCTTT.